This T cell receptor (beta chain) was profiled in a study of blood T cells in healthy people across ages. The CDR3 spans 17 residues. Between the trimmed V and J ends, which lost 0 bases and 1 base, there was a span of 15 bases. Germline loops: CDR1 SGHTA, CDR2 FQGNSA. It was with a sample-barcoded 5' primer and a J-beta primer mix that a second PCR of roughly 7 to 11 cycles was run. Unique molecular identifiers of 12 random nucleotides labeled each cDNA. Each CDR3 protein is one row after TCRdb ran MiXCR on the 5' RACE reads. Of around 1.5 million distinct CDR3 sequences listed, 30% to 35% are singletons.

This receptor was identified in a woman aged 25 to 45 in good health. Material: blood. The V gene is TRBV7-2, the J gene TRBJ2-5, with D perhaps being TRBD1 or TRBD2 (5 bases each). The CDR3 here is CASSLAGWGGSQETQYF. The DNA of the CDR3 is TGTGCCAGCAGCTTAGCGGGCTGGGGCGGGTCCCAAGAGACCCAGTACTTC.